The sequence of this T cell receptor (beta chain) was determined in a study of tumor-infiltrating lymphocytes in primary liver carcinoma. Study context: Subjects presented with primary liver carcinoma managed by surgical resection. Study results and limitations: Tumor-adjacent and tumor-blood pairs overlapped less than tumor region pairs did. Blood trailed tumors significantly in top-250-clone fraction (p = 0.039).

Germline V gene data show CDR1 as LGHNA and CDR2 as YSLEER. V shed 0 bases and J 8 bases; nucleotides not matched to a gene: 7. The CDR3 length is 16 residues. With a constant-region primer, TCR beta cDNA was made from roughly 500 ng of total RNA. A slightly modified ARM-PCR protocol with three nested multiplex PCR rounds produced these TCR beta libraries. Researchers ran the first two PCR rounds for roughly 10 cycles each with TRBV1-TRBV30 forward primers and a C-beta reverse primer. MiXCR, run by TCRdb on the multiplex PCR reads, gives a single entry per CDR3 protein. The sample lists approximately 300,000 distinct CDR3 sequences, more than 55% occurring once. Germline DNA was also extracted, with blood RNA taken from unsorted whole blood. A four-milliliter peripheral blood sample was collected before surgery. This clonotype appeared many times. Its antigen is currently unknown.

The rearrangement joins TRBV4-3 to TRBJ2-1; 10 bases align to TRBD2. This receptor was taken from a middle-aged man with primary liver carcinoma and hepatitis B virus infection. Sequenced input: peripheral blood. The CDR3 DNA follows: TGCGCCAGCAGCCAAGACACCAGCGGGAGGGCCCATGAGCAGTTCTTC. Amino acids: CASSQDTSGRAHEQFF.